The clone carrying this TCR beta chain was found many times. Its target is unknown. This sample is part of a study of identical twins. With template switching, a universal primer site was added, and the cDNA carried unique molecular identifiers. TCRdb fed the 5' RACE reads into MiXCR, producing one record per CDR3 protein. In the table there are a few hundred thousand distinct CDR3 sequences, around 18% of which are singletons. From germline, CDR1 is MNHNS and CDR2 SASEGT. The J segment lost 9 bases and the V segment lost 7 bases, leaving 12 bases of the junction unmatched. This CDR3 comprises 14 residues. Findings and limits, study-wide: The study based its conclusions on cross-sectional statistical analysis and did not follow the same donors. Models, which agreed with sharing between unrelated individuals, nonetheless underestimated the out-of-frame TCR alpha sharing seen in monozygotic twins.

Material: naive T cells sorted from blood. V is TRBV6-1 and J is TRBJ2-1, with TRBD2 identical over 7 bases. The sequence came from a man in his fifties or sixties in good health. CDR3 sequence: CASTTGGAFIEQFF. CDR3 DNA sequence: TGTGCCAGCACCACGGGGGGAGCATTCATTGAGCAGTTCTTC.